A single sample gave rise to the 16 T cell receptor beta chains below, sequenced in a study of blood T cell repertoires in COVID-19. The assay was immunoSEQ multiplex PCR, and TCRdb's table has in-frame clones only and misses some. The sample records more than 150,000 clones, 80% to 90% being singletons. The specimen sequenced was peripheral blood. All receptors come from a man aged 55 to 69 with acute or convalescent COVID-19.

J is TRBJ1-1 and V is TRBV7-8; 7 nucleotides agree with TRBD1. The CDR3 is made up of 14 amino acids. Germline V gene lookup returns CDR1 SGHVS and CDR2 FQNEAQ. After removal of 1 base from V and 5 bases from J, the junction contained 4 bases not matched to a gene. This chain's CDR3 is CASSLGTGWTEAFF. In DNA, the CDR3 is TGTGCCAGCAGCTTAGGGACAGGTTGGACTGAAGCTTTCTTT.

The chain combines TRBV13 with TRBJ2-5; tentative D call: TRBD2 (6 bases). The CDR3 has 17 amino acids. Trimming removed 0 bases from V and 2 bases from J, with 16 bases in between. Germline V CDR1 and CDR2: PRHDT, FYEKMQ (reference sequence). The CDR3 region is CASSLGSWDSGQETQYF. The CDR3 bases are TGTGCCAGCAGCTTAGGATCTTGGGACTCTGGGCAAGAGACCCAGTACTTC.

This clone has just one count. The V call is TRBV3-1 (or the pseudogene TRBV3-2), the J call TRBJ2-5; 10 positions match TRBD1. The CDR3 runs 14 residues. CDR1 is LGHDT and CDR2 is YNNKEL in the germline V gene (reference sequence). V dropped 3 bases and J dropped 7; count of bases not matched to a gene: 5. The CDR3 bases are TGTGCCAGCAGCCAGTGGGGGGACAGGGGGACCCAGTACTTC. Its protein is CASSQWGDRGTQYF.

This clone was seen once. This sequence joins TRBV2 and TRBJ1-1, with D unresolved. V was trimmed by 6 bases and J by 3 bases, leaving 14 bases between them. The germline CDR1 and CDR2 sequences are SNHLY and FYNNEI. The CDR3 is made up of 14 amino acids. Written as DNA, the CDR3 is TGTGCCAGCAGCTCTGGTCTTGGCTACACTGAAGCTTTCTTT. This codes for CASSSGLGYTEAFF.

The V gene is TRBV7-9, the J gene TRBJ1-1, with a possible D match to TRBD1 (5 bases). Germline V lookup: CDR1 SEHNR, CDR2 FQNEAQ (reference sequence). The CDR3 is 14 amino acids. The germline V and J ends were trimmed by 1 base and 4 bases, with 10 bases remaining between them. The CDR3 DNA reads TGTGCCAGCAGCTTAGAGTCGGGGGGCACTGAAGCTTTCTTT. This codes for CASSLESGGTEAFF.

The gene calls are TRBV5-5 and TRBJ2-3, with 14 bases fitting TRBD2. This CDR3 spans 19 amino acids. Germline V gene data show CDR1 as SGHKS and CDR2 as YYEKEE (reference sequence). Trimming cost V 0 bases and J 2 bases; bases outside gene matches: 8. CDR3 nucleotides: TGTGCCAGCAGCTTGGAATTTGGGACTAGCGGGAGTTCCACAGATACGCAGTATTTT. Translated, it gives CASSLEFGTSGSSTDTQYF.

The chain carries TRBV29-1 and TRBJ1-5; 8 nucleotides agree with TRBD1. Germline values: CDR1 SQVTM, CDR2 ANQGSEA. V gave up 3 bases and J gave up 2 bases; unmatched junction bases: 0. The CDR3 extends over 13 amino acids. Written as DNA, the CDR3 is TGCAGCGTTGAGACAGGGGGCAATCAGCCCCAGCATTTT. Residues: CSVETGGNQPQHF. The whole variable domain, filled in from reference TRBV29-1 and TRBJ1-5, reads SAVISQKPSRDICQRGTSLTIQCQVDSQVTMMFWYRQQPGQSLTLIATANQGSEATYESGFVIDKFPISRPNLTFSTLTVSNMSPEDSSIYLCSVETGGNQPQHFGDGTRLSIL.

The chain recombines TRBV19 with TRBJ2-2; 9 bases match TRBD2. Trimming cost V 10 bases and J 6 bases; bases outside gene matches: 9. Germline V gene data show CDR1 as LNHDA and CDR2 as SQIVND (reference sequence). The CDR3 has 14 amino acids. The CDR3 here is CAMTGLAVAGELFF. In DNA, the CDR3 is TGTGCCATGACGGGACTAGCCGTCGCCGGGGAGCTGTTTTTT.

This rearrangement joins TRBV7-6 to TRBJ2-7, with 9 bases lining up with TRBD2. The CDR3 is 15 residues long. V was clipped by 4 bases and J by 4 bases; unmatched bases: 8. CDR1 and CDR2 from the germline V gene are SGHVS and FNYEAQ. The CDR3 nucleotides read TGTGCCAGCAGCTCACAGACTAGCGGTTCATACGAGCAGTACTTC. Translation gives CASSSQTSGSYEQYF. The full variable domain, completed using reference TRBV7-6 and TRBJ2-7, is GAGVSQSPRYKVTKRGQDVALRCDPISGHVSLYWYRQALGQGPEFLTYFNYEAQQDKSGLPNDRFSAERPEGSISTLTIQRTEQRDSAMYRCASSSQTSGSYEQYFGPGTRLTVT.

This clone was observed a handful of times. The chain combines TRBV28 with TRBJ2-3; 10 positions agree with TRBD1. The CDR3 runs 16 residues. Germline CDR1 and CDR2: MDHEN and SYDVKM. After removal of 6 bases from V and 1 base from J, the junction contained 7 bases not matched to a gene. For the CDR3, the DNA is TGTGCCAGCAGGGGGGACAGGGGCTATGGCACAGATACGCAGTATTTT. It translates to CASRGDRGYGTDTQYF.

This rearrangement joins TRBV24-1 to TRBJ1-1; D may be TRBD1 (5 bases). The CDR3 length is 13 residues. Germline CDR1 reads KGHDR; CDR2 reads SFDVKD. V dropped 9 bases and J dropped 1 base, with 11 bases sitting between them. The CDR3 loop reads CATAKDTNTEAFF. CDR3 DNA sequence: TGTGCCACCGCCAAGGACACGAACACTGAAGCTTTCTTT.

This chain uses TRBV19 with TRBJ1-2; the D is unclear. Trimming removed 0 bases from V and 8 bases from J, with 13 bases in between. Germline V gene lookup returns CDR1 LNHDA and CDR2 SQIVND (reference sequence). The CDR3 spans 14 residues. This CDR3 is CASSIDKRGSGYTF. As DNA, the CDR3 is TGTGCCAGTAGTATAGATAAACGGGGTTCCGGCTACACCTTC.

The chain carries TRBV10-1 and TRBJ1-6; D is ambiguous. Germline CDR1 is WNHNN and CDR2 is SYGVQD (reference sequence). Trimming took 9 bases from V and 5 from J, leaving 14 bases between them. CDR3 length equals 14 residues. The CDR3 DNA is TGCGCCAGGGAAGGGAAGAGGGATAATTCACCCCTCCACTTT. Translated, it gives CAREGKRDNSPLHF.

The chain recombines TRBV11-3 with TRBJ2-2; D ambiguous. Trimming took off 3 bases at V and 5 bases at J, with 4 bases between the two ends. The germline CDR1 and CDR2 sequences are SGHNT and YENEEA. The CDR3 loop spans 12 amino acids. CDR3 in DNA: TGTGCCAGCAGCTTCTTTACCGGGGAGCTGTTTTTT. Protein sequence: CASSFFTGELFF.

The rearrangement joins TRBV28 to TRBJ1-2; D unclear. Trimming cost V 3 bases and J 2 bases, with 7 bases left between them. This CDR3 comprises 13 residues. Germline V gives CDR1 MDHEN, CDR2 SYDVKM. The CDR3: CASSFPGNYGYTF. The CDR3, as DNA: TGTGCCAGCAGTTTCCCCGGGAACTATGGCTACACCTTC.

V is TRBV18 and J is TRBJ1-4; 7 positions match TRBD1. The trim removed 4 bases at V and 8 bases at J, leaving 19 bases unmatched. Germline CDR1 KGHSH, CDR2 LQKENI. This CDR3 is built from 18 residues. The CDR3 bases are TGTGCCAGCTCACTCCTCTCCACTACAGGGGCCGCTCAAGAAAAACTGTTTTTT. Its protein product is CASSLLSTTGAAQEKLFF.